What follows describes a single TCR beta chain. What it binds is unknown. This record belongs to a study of cytomegalovirus exposure and HLA in healthy donors. Findings and caveats of the study: A few of the chains that were CMV-associated were confirmed in vitro to be specific for CMV antigens. Reports credit the classifier with highly specific, highly sensitive diagnosis of cytomegalovirus status.

With 60 Vbeta and 13 Jbeta primers, the PCR was carried out. Produced via immunoSEQ multiplex PCR; TCRdb's table is partial and in-frame only. The profile shows more than 40,000 clones, roughly 80% of them singletons. Germline CDR1 KGHSH, CDR2 LQKENI. This CDR3 contains 14 residues. Trimming removed 4 bases at V and 2 bases at J, with 11 bases between. The genes are TRBV18 and TRBJ1-1, with unresolved D. The sequence derives from a man aged 45-60 years in good health and CMV-seronegative. The sample taken for sequencing was PBMCs. The CDR3 spells CASSLRRGNTEAFF. In DNA form, the CDR3 reads TGTGCCAGCTCACTAAGACGGGGAAACACTGAAGCTTTCTTT.